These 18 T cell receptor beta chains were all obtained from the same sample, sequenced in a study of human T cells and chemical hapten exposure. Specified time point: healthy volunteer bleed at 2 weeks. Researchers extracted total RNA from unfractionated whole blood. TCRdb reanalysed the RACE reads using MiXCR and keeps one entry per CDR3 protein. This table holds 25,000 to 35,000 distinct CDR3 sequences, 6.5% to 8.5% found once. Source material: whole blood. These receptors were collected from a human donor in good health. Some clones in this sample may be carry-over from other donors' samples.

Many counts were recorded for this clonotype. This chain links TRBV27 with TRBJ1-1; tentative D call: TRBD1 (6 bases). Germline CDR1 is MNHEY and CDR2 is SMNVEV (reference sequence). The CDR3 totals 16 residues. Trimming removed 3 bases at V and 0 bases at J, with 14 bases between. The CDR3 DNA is TGTGCCAGCAGTTTTGGGGGTGGACAGATGAACACTGAAGCTTTCTTT. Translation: CASSFGGGQMNTEAFF.

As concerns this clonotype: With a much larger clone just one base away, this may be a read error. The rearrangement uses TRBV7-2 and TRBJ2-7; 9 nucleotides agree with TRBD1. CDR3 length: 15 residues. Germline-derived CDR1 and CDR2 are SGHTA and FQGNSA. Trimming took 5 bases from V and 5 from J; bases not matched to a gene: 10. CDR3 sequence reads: CASSPRTGETDEQYF. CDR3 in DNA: TGTGCCAGCAGCCCCCGGACAGGGGAAACCGACGAGCAGTACTTC.

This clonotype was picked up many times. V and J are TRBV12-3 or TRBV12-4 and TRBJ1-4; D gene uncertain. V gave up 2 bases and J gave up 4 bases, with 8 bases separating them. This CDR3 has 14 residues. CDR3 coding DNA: TGTGCCAGCAGTTTATCGGGGTATAATGAAAAACTGTTTTTT. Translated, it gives CASSLSGYNEKLFF.

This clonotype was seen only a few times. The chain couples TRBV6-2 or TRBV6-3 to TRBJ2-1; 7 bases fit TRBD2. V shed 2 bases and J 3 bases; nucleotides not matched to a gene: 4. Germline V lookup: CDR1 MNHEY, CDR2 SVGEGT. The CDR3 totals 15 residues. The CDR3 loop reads CASSYRLADYNEQFF. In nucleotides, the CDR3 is TGTGCCAGCAGTTACAGGCTAGCGGACTACAATGAGCAGTTCTTC.

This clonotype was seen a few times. CDR3 nucleotide sequence: TGTGCCAGCAGTTTGAAGGGGAGCAATCAGCCCCAGCATTTT. Encoded protein: CASSLKGSNQPQHF. This chain joins TRBV12-3 or TRBV12-4 and TRBJ1-5; perhaps TRBD1 as D (5 bases). This CDR3 has 14 amino acids. V was cut by 3 bases and J by 1 base, with 7 bases left in between.

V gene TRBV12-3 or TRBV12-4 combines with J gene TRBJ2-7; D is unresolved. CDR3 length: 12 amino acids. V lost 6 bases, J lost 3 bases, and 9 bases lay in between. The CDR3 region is CASSPWDYEQYF. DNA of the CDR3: TGTGCCAGCAGCCCTTGGGACTACGAGCAGTACTTC.

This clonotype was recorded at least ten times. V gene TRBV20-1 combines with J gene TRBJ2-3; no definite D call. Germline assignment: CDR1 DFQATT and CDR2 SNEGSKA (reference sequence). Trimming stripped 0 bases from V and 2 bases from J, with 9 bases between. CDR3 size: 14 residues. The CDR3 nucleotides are TGCAGTGCTAGAGATTTGGGATACACAGATACGCAGTATTTT. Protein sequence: CSARDLGYTDTQYF.

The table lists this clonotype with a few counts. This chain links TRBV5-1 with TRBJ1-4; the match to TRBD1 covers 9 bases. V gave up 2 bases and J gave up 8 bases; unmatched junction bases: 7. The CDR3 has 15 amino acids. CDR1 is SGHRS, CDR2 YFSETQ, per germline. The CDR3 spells CASSFLGTGNEKLFF. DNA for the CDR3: TGCGCCAGCAGCTTTCTAGGGACAGGGAACGAAAAACTGTTTTTT.

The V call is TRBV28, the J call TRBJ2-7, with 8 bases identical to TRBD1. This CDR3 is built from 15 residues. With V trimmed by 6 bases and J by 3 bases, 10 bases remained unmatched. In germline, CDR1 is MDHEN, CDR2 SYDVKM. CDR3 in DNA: TGTGCCAGCAGACCACAGGGGGGTCGACGCTACGAGCAGTACTTC. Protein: CASRPQGGRRYEQYF.

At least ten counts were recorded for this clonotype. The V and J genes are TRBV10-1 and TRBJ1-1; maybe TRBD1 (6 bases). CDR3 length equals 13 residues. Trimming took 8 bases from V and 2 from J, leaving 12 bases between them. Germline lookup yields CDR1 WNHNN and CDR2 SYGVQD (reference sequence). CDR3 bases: TGCGCCAGCCGGACAGACCAAAACACTGAAGCTTTCTTT. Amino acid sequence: CASRTDQNTEAFF.

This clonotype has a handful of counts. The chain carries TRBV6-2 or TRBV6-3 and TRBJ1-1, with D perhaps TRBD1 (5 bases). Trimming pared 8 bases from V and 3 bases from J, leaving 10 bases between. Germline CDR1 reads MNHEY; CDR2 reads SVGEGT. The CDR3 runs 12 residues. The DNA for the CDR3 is TGTGCCAGCTCAAGGGGTTACACTGAAGCTTTCTTT. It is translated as CASSRGYTEAFF.

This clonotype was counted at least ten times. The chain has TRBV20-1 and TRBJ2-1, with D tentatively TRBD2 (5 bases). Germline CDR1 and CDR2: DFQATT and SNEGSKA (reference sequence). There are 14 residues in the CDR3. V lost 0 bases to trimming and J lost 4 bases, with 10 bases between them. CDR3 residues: CSARDQLGYNEQFF. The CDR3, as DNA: TGCAGTGCTAGAGATCAACTAGGATACAATGAGCAGTTCTTC.

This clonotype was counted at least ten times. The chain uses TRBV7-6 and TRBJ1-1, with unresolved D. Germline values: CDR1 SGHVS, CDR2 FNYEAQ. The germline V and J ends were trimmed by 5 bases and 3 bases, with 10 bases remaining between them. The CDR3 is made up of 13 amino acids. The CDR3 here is CASSLDGYTEAFF. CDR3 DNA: TGTGCCAGCAGCCTGGACGGGTACACTGAAGCTTTCTTT.

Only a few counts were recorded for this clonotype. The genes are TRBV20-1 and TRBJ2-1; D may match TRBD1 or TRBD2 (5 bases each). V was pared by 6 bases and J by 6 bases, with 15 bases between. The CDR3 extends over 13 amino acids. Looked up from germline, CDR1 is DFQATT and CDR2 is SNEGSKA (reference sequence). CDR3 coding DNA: TGCAGTGCCCCCACTCGGGGCGGCAATGAGCAGTTCTTC. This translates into CSAPTRGGNEQFF.

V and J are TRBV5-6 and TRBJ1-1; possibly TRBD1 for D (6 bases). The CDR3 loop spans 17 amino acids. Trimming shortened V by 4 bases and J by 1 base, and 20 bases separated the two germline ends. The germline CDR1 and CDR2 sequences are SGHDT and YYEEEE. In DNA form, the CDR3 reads TGTGCCAGCAGCCCGTTACGTCACAGGGATCAGAACACTGAAGCTTTCTTT. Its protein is CASSPLRHRDQNTEAFF.

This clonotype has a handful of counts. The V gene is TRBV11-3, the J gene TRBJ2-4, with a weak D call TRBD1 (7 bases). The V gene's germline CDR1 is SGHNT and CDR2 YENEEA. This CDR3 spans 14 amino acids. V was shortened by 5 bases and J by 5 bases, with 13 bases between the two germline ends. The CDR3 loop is CASSQGGLENIQYF. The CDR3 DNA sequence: TGTGCCAGCAGCCAGGGGGGCCTAGAAAACATTCAGTACTTC.

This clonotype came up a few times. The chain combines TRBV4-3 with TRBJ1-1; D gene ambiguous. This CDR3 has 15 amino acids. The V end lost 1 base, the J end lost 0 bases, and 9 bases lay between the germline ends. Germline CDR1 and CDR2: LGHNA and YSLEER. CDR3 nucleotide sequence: TGCGCCAGCAGCCAAGTGATCGATTTGAACACTGAAGCTTTCTTT. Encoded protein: CASSQVIDLNTEAFF.

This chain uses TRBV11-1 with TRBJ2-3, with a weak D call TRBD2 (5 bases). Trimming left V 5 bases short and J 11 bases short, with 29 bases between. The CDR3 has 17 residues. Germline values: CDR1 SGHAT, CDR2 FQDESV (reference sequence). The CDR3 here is CASSIRGKVLGGWVQYF. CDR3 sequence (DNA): TGTGCCAGCAGCATCCGGGGAAAGGTCCTCGGTGGTTGGGTGCAGTATTTT. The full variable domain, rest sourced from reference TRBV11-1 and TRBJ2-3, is EAEVAQSPRYKITEKSQAVAFWCDPISGHATLYWYRQILGQGPELLVQFQDESVVDDSQLPKDRFSAERLKGVDSTLKIQPAELGDSAMYLCASSIRGKVLGGWVQYFGPGTRLTVL.